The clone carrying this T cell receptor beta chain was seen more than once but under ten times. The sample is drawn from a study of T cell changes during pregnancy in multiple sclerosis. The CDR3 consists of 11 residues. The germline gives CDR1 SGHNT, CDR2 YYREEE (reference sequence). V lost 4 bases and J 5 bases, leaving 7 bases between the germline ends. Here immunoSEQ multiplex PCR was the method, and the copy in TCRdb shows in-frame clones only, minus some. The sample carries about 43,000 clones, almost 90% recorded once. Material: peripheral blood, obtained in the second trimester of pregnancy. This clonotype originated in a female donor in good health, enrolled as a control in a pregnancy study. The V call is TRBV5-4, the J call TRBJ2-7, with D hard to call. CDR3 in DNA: TGTGCCAGCAGCGCCCACAACGAGCAGTACTTC. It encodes CASSAHNEQYF. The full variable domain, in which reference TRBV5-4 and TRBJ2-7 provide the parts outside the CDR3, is ETGVTQSPTHLIKTRGQQVTLRCSSQSGHNTVSWYQQALGQGPQFIFQYYREEENGRGNFPPRFSGLQFPNYSSELNVNALELDDSALYLCASSAHNEQYFGPGTRLTVT.